These 27 T cell receptor beta chains were sequenced from one sample in a study of cytomegalovirus exposure and HLA in healthy donors. Primers: 60 Vbeta forward and 13 Jbeta reverse. Clones were sequenced by immunoSEQ multiplex PCR, and TCRdb holds only the in-frame ones, with some missing. In the table there are hundreds of thousands of clones, roughly 80% of which are singletons. The sequencing input was PBMCs. Every receptor here comes from a girl between 2 and 10 years old in good health and CMV-seronegative.

The rearrangement joins TRBV7-8 to TRBJ2-2; TRBD2 agrees at 12 bases. Trimming at V came to 6 bases and at J to 7 bases, leaving 9 bases not matched to a gene. Germline V CDR1 and CDR2: SGHVS, FQNEAQ. The CDR3 spans 16 residues. The CDR3 sequence: CASSPGLAGNGGELFF. The CDR3 region has the DNA TGTGCCAGCAGTCCCGGACTAGCGGGAAATGGCGGGGAGCTGTTTTTT.

Here the CDR3 reads CASSLGRTTNEQFF. CDR3 DNA: TGTGCCAGCAGCTTAGGACGGACTACCAATGAGCAGTTCTTC. V gene TRBV7-6 combines with J gene TRBJ2-1; tentatively, D is TRBD2 (6 bases). V lost 1 base to trimming and J lost 6 bases, with 10 bases between them. Per germline, CDR1 SGHVS and CDR2 FNYEAQ. CDR3 length equals 14 residues.

This rearrangement joins TRBV30 to TRBJ2-7; 9 positions agree with TRBD2. Germline V lookup: CDR1 GTSNPN, CDR2 SVGIG (reference sequence). The J segment lost 10 bases and the V segment lost 1 base, leaving 5 bases of the junction unmatched. CDR3 size: 12 residues. The CDR3 is CAWSETSGFQYF. DNA of the CDR3: TGTGCCTGGAGTGAAACTAGCGGGTTTCAGTACTTC.

The genes are TRBV7-9 and TRBJ2-5; maybe TRBD2 (6 bases). V shed 5 bases and J shed 5 bases, with 12 bases lying between them. In germline, CDR1 is SEHNR, CDR2 FQNEAQ (reference sequence). The CDR3 runs 13 residues. In nucleotides, the CDR3 is TGTGCCAGCAGCCCGGGACTTGGGGAGACCCAGTACTTC. Protein: CASSPGLGETQYF.

The chain is built from TRBV19 and TRBJ2-7; 7 positions match TRBD1. With V trimmed by 9 bases and J by 3 bases, 11 bases remained unmatched. The CDR3 contains 14 residues. Germline lookup yields CDR1 LNHDA and CDR2 SQIVND (reference sequence). The CDR3 DNA follows: TGTGCCAGCAGACCCCGACAGGGTGGCTACGAGCAGTACTTC. It yields the protein CASRPRQGGYEQYF.

This chain connects TRBV6-1 to TRBJ1-2; a possible D gene is TRBD1 (6 bases). V was clipped by 1 base and J by 1 base, with 16 bases between them. The CDR3 is made up of 17 amino acids. Germline CDR1 and CDR2: MNHNS and SASEGT. The CDR3, as DNA: TGTGCCAGCAGTGAAGGGGTCGGACAGATGATTAACTATGGCTACACCTTC. Residues: CASSEGVGQMINYGYTF.

V usage is TRBV7-8 and J usage is TRBJ2-7; D is perhaps TRBD1 (5 bases). V gave up 5 bases and J gave up 3 bases, with 20 bases separating them. Germline values: CDR1 SGHVS, CDR2 FQNEAQ. The CDR3 covers 16 residues. The DNA for the CDR3 is TGTGCCAGCAGCAGACAAAATACAGGTGGGGTCTACGAGCAGTACTTC. Encoded protein: CASSRQNTGGVYEQYF.

A few counts support this clone. The chain recombines TRBV29-1 with TRBJ2-7; D perhaps matches TRBD1 (6 bases). The germline V gene encodes CDR1 SQVTM and CDR2 ANQGSEA. The CDR3 consists of 15 residues. Trimming left V 4 bases short and J 0 bases short, with 16 bases between. CDR3 DNA sequence: TGCAGCGTTGCAGGCTATAAAGGGGGCTCCTACGAGCAGTACTTC. It yields the protein CSVAGYKGGSYEQYF.

This clone was seen more than once but under ten times. The CDR3 reads CASSPQIEGAYGYTF. CDR3 DNA sequence: TGTGCCAGCAGCCCCCAGATTGAAGGGGCCTATGGCTACACCTTC. The V call is TRBV7-9, the J call TRBJ1-2; possible D gene TRBD1, 5 bases. The germline CDR1 and CDR2 sequences are SEHNR and FQNEAQ (reference sequence). Trimming removed 5 bases at V and 4 bases at J, with 17 bases between. This CDR3 region has 15 residues.

The chain is built from TRBV4-1 and TRBJ1-5; the D is unclear. There are 18 residues in the CDR3. Germline-derived CDR1 and CDR2 are MGHRA and YSYEKL. The V gene lost 2 bases and the J gene lost 0 bases, with 17 bases spanning the gap. Here the CDR3 reads CASSQSPSYSYSNQPQHF. CDR3 DNA sequence: TGCGCCAGCAGCCAAAGCCCGAGTTACAGTTATAGCAATCAGCCCCAGCATTTT.

The gene calls are TRBV25-1 and TRBJ1-4; no firm D call. The CDR3 totals 12 residues. V lost 3 bases and J lost 11, with 10 bases in between. Per the germline V gene, CDR1 is MGHDK and CDR2 is SYGVNS. The DNA of the CDR3 is TGTGCCAGCAGTGACACAGCCGGTAAACTGTTTTTT. As protein: CASSDTAGKLFF.

To note about this clone: Other nucleotide sequences in the sample specify the same CDR3. The rearrangement joins TRBV5-1 to TRBJ2-2; TRBD1 aligns across 8 bases. Germline V gives CDR1 SGHRS, CDR2 YFSETQ. Germline trimming cut 3 bases from V and 1 base from J; bases unmatched to any gene: 2. The CDR3 is 15 residues long. The CDR3 sequence: CASSSGTGNTGELFF. For the CDR3, the DNA is TGCGCCAGCAGCTCCGGGACAGGGAACACCGGGGAGCTGTTTTTT.

The chain recombines TRBV6-5 with TRBJ2-3; no clear D. CDR3 length equals 16 residues. The germline V gene encodes CDR1 MNHEY and CDR2 SVGAGI. Trimming pared 0 bases from V and 2 bases from J, leaving 12 bases between. This chain's CDR3 is CASSYSAGPTTDTQYF. CDR3 DNA: TGTGCCAGCAGTTACTCAGCAGGTCCTACCACAGATACGCAGTATTTT.

The CDR3 region has the DNA TGCGCCAGCAGCTTGGCCGCGGCAACTAGCACAGATACGCAGTATTTT. Encoded protein: CASSLAAATSTDTQYF. V and J are TRBV5-1 and TRBJ2-3; D remains unclear. Germline V lookup: CDR1 SGHRS, CDR2 YFSETQ. This CDR3 contains 16 residues. Trimming cost V 0 bases and J 0 bases, with 11 bases left between them.

The CDR3 nucleotides are TGTGCCAGCTCACCAGGGGCGCACACCGGGGAGCTGTTTTTT. Translating gives CASSPGAHTGELFF. This chain joins TRBV18 and TRBJ2-2, with D possibly TRBD1 on 5 matching bases. Germline loops: CDR1 KGHSH, CDR2 LQKENI. There are 14 residues in the CDR3. V shed 2 bases and J shed 3 bases, with 7 bases lying between them. The whole variable domain, remainder taken from reference TRBV18 and TRBJ2-2, is NAGVMQNPRHLVRRRGQEARLRCSPMKGHSHVYWYRQLPEEGLKFMVYLQKENIIDESGMPKERFSAEFPKEGPSILRIQQVVRGDSAAYFCASSPGAHTGELFFGEGSRLTVL.

The chain uses TRBV5-6 and TRBJ2-1, with 16 bases that match TRBD2. With 5 bases clipped from V and 8 bases from J, the junction kept 4 bases outside the gene matches. The germline V gene encodes CDR1 SGHDT and CDR2 YYEEEE. This CDR3 is built from 15 residues. CDR3 coding DNA: TGTGCCAGCAGGGCGGGACTAGCGGGAGGGTATGAGCAGTTCTTC. This codes for CASRAGLAGGYEQFF.

This rearrangement joins TRBV21-1 to TRBJ1-1. TRBV21-1 has pseudogene status. The CDR3 covers 17 residues. The CDR3 region has the DNA TGTGCCAGCAGCTTTCGAGGGAGGGACCGTCGGAACACTGAAGCTTTCTTT. Translating gives CASSFRGRDRRNTEAFF.

The chain employs TRBV6-5 and TRBJ2-7; D is ambiguous. This CDR3 contains 15 residues. Trimming shortened V by 2 bases and J by 6 bases, and 17 bases separated the two germline ends. Germline V gene sequence: CDR1 MNHEY, CDR2 SVGAGI. The CDR3 region is CASSYRLLEASEQYF. In DNA, the CDR3 is TGTGCCAGCAGTTACAGGCTTCTCGAGGCTAGCGAGCAGTACTTC.

This clone occurred a few times. As DNA, the CDR3 is TGTGCCAGCAGTTCCGGACAGTGGAATGAAAAACTGTTTTTT. Translated: CASSSGQWNEKLFF. The V call is TRBV5-4, the J call TRBJ1-4, with D possibly TRBD1 on 6 matching bases. The length of the CDR3 is 14 residues. Trimming shortened V by 5 bases and J by 5 bases, and 13 bases separated the two germline ends. The V gene's germline CDR1 is SGHNT and CDR2 YYREEE (reference sequence).

V is TRBV9 and J is TRBJ2-5; 11 nucleotides match TRBD2. The ends lost 4 bases at V and 5 bases at J; junction bases unmatched: 10. This CDR3 has 16 amino acids. Germline CDR1 reads SGDLS; CDR2 reads YYNGEE. CDR3 sequence (DNA): TGTGCCAGCAGCCTATTAGCGGGGGGGCCGGGGGAGACCCAGTACTTC. This gives the protein CASSLLAGGPGETQYF.

The chain couples TRBV4-1 to TRBJ1-4, with a possible D match to TRBD1 (6 bases). Germline V lookup: CDR1 MGHRA, CDR2 YSYEKL. This CDR3 spans 19 amino acids. Trimming cost V 3 bases and J 13 bases, with 33 bases left between them. The CDR3 nucleotides are TGCGCCAGCAGCCAGCCGGGACATTTATTTGACGGGGATAGGGAAGGACTGTTTTTT. Translation gives CASSQPGHLFDGDREGLFF.

The CDR3 sequence is CASSFSGAQETQYF. Written as DNA, the CDR3 is TGCGCCAGCAGCTTTTCAGGGGCCCAAGAGACCCAGTACTTC. J is TRBJ2-5 and V is TRBV5-1; the D gene is possibly TRBD1 (6 bases). CDR3 length: 14 residues. Between the trimmed V and J ends, which lost 2 bases and 1 base, there was a span of 9 bases. Germline assignment: CDR1 SGHRS and CDR2 YFSETQ.

The gene calls are TRBV6-5 and TRBJ2-7; 10 nucleotides line up with TRBD1. The germline CDR1 and CDR2 sequences are MNHEY and SVGAGI. This CDR3 is 15 amino acids long. V lost 5 bases to trimming and J lost 2 bases; unmatched junction nucleotides: 6. This CDR3 reads CASSMTGTGAYEQYF. CDR3 nucleotide sequence: TGTGCCAGCAGTATGACCGGGACAGGGGCCTACGAGCAGTACTTC.

J is TRBJ2-2 and V is TRBV5-4, with 8 bases aligning to TRBD2. Per germline, CDR1 SGHNT and CDR2 YYREEE (reference sequence). With 0 bases clipped from V and 5 bases from J, the junction kept 9 bases outside the gene matches. This CDR3 is built from 17 residues. Here the CDR3 DNA reads TGTGCCAGCAGCTTGGCCGGGGGGGGTTGGGTAACCGGGGAGCTGTTTTTT. This translates into CASSLAGGGWVTGELFF.

The CDR3 region has the DNA TGTGCCAGCAGCTTAGTGGGGACTAGCGTGACAGATACGCAGTATTTT. Its translation: CASSLVGTSVTDTQYF. The genes are TRBV13 and TRBJ2-3; 10 bases align to TRBD2. Germline CDR1 and CDR2: PRHDT and FYEKMQ (reference sequence). The CDR3 is 16 amino acids. J lost 3 bases, V lost 1 base, and 4 bases had no gene match.

The chain combines TRBV6-5 with TRBJ2-5; TRBD2 is a possible D gene (6 bases). The assigned J gene may be wrong: the sequence end matches TRBJ2-7 better. Per germline, CDR1 MNHEY and CDR2 SVGAGI. This CDR3 is built from 12 residues. The CDR3 loop reads CASGGTPYEQYF. The CDR3 nucleotides are TGTGCCAGCGGAGGGACTCCCTACGAGCAGTACTTC.

CDR3 sequence reads: CASSYSGTVTEKLFF. The CDR3 nucleotides read TGTGCCAGCAGTTACTCTGGGACAGTAACTGAAAAACTGTTTTTT. This sequence joins TRBV6-5 and TRBJ1-4; 7 bases align to TRBD1. The J segment lost 7 bases and the V segment lost 0 bases, leaving 5 bases of the junction unmatched. This CDR3 is built from 15 residues. CDR1 and CDR2 from the germline V gene are MNHEY and SVGAGI.